The subject of this entry is one TCR beta chain. This clone's antigen is unknown. No base quality information exists; no much larger clone differs at one position. Its CDR3 holds 19 amino acids, cysteine through phenylalanine. This entry keeps only the CDR3 DNA: 57 bases, framed from base 1. CDR1 LGHNA and CDR2 YNFKEQ are derived from the germline V gene. Trimming takes 1 base off V and 2 bases off J; junction bases not matched to a gene: 11. To prepare the library, the immunoSEQ multiplex PCR assay was applied. RNA was extracted from all samples and reverse transcribed into cDNA, which served as template for TCR sequencing. SuperScript III was used to make first-strand cDNA, primed with a 2:1 mix of oligo-dT and random hexamers. A synthetic immune receptor repertoire was used to assess amplification bias, and residual bias was removed computationally. In the paper's pipeline: Raw reads were preprocessed for error removal, and CDR3 was defined according to IMGT conventions as running from the conserved cysteine to phenylalanine. Clonality was computed by normalizing Shannon entropy by log2 of the number of productive unique TCRs and subtracting the result from 1. Scalp TCRbeta sequences were cross-referenced with sorted blood CD4 and CD8 repertoires so that the CD4 or CD8 identity of scalp clones could be inferred. What TCRdb holds here is the immuneACCESS table cut down to in-frame rearrangements. Part of the clones is not present; checked against another copy, under half of the missing clones reflect an unresolved V gene, and the others are unexplained. From that table come the V and J calls and clone size; the DNA was used to work out D and trimming. Here the sample has over 150,000 clones; 45% to 70% occur a single time. The ten largest clones represent roughly 5% of the sample.

This record comes from a study of CD8+ T cells in alopecia areata (dated by TCRdb to 2016 to 2019). Describing the broader study: High-throughput TCRbeta sequencing was used to examine T cell clonal expansion in alopecia areata in both the C3H/HeJ mouse model and human patients. In humans, TCRbeta sequencing was performed on scalp tissue and on sorted CD4+ and CD8+ peripheral blood T cells from healthy controls and from patients with patchy or totalis/universalis alopecia areata. Scalp clonality was compared among normal scalp (n=4), patchy alopecia areata scalp (n=8), and alopecia totalis/universalis scalp (n=8). RNA was extracted with the PAXgene miRNA kit for fixed scalp, the miRNeasy kit for PBMCs, and the RNeasy kit for mouse skin. immunoSEQ multiplex PCR using 35 Vbeta forward primers and 13 Jbeta reverse primers was used to amplify TCRbeta CDR3 regions.

PBMCs were isolated by density centrifugation and stained for CD3, CD4 and CD8, and CD4+ and CD8+ T cells were sorted on a FACSAria. Scalp biopsies and blood samples were obtained from unaffected controls. General findings and caveats noted by the study authors: Shared TCR sequences between patients were less evident than in mice, which may be partly attributable to HLA diversity in the patient population. Higher clonality and more expanded CD8+ clones were observed in lesional scalp than in normal scalp, particularly in alopecia totalis/universalis, a finding suggestive of antigenic drive. Resident alphabeta T cells in normal human skin are also sequenced, complicating scalp TCR repertoire analysis, unlike mouse skin dominated by gammadelta T cells.

This receptor chain uses TRBV4-2 and TRBJ2-3; TRBD2 aligns with 11 central bases. This receptor was obtained from a human donor in good health. The sample comprised CD8+ T cells sorted from blood. CDR3 protein: CASSQGDASGGTDTDTQYF. The nucleotide sequence is given as TGTGCCAGCAGCCAAGGGGATGCTAGCGGGGGGACCGACACAGATACGCAGTATTTT.